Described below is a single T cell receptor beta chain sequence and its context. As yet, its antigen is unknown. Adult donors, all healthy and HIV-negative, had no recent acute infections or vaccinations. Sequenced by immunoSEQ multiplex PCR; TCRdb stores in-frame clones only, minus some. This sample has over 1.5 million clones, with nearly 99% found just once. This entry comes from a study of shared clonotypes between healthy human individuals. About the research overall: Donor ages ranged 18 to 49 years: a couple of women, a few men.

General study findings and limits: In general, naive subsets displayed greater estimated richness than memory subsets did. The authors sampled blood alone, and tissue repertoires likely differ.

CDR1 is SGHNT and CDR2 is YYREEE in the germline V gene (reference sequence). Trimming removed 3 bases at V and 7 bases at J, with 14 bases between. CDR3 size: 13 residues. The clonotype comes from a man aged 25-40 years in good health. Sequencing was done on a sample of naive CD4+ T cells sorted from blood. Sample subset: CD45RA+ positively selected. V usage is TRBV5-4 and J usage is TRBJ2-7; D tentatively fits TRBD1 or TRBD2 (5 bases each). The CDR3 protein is CASSSRGFGEQYF. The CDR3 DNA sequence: TGTGCCAGCAGCTCGAGGGGTTTCGGGGAGCAGTACTTC.